The entry below describes one TCR beta chain. Profiled with immunoSEQ multiplex PCR; TCRdb holds only in-frame clones, not every one. The sample contains about 120,000 clones, roughly 84% of which appear only once. The sample is drawn from a study of blood T cell repertoires in COVID-19. Per germline, CDR1 KGHSH and CDR2 LQKENI. V gave up 1 base and J gave up 4 bases; unmatched junction bases: 7. The CDR3 is 17 amino acids. The specimen was peripheral blood. The chain employs TRBV18 and TRBJ1-1, with 12 positions matching TRBD1. This clonotype was obtained from a woman over 75 with acute or convalescent COVID-19. This CDR3 reads CASSPRDRGLGATEAFF. The CDR3 DNA is TGTGCCAGCTCACCACGGGACAGGGGGCTCGGTGCCACTGAAGCTTTCTTT.